The entry below gives a single T cell receptor (beta chain) sequence along with its context. This sample is drawn from a study of blood T cell repertoires in COVID-19. Source study methods: For nucleated cells, counts were estimated from reference gene primer amplification. Libraries were prepared by immunoSEQ multiplex PCR; TCRdb keeps only in-frame clonotypes and omits some of them. V and J calls and clone size are given by that table; D and trimming were obtained from the DNA. The profile shows a few hundred thousand clones, more than 70% of them singletons. This CDR3 spans 13 amino acids. Trimming pared 2 bases from V and 8 bases from J, leaving 7 bases between. The germline gives CDR1 MNHEY, CDR2 SMNVEV (reference sequence).

The TCR sequence derives from a woman aged 50 to 60 with acute or convalescent COVID-19. The chain employs TRBV27 and TRBJ1-6; D perhaps matches TRBD1 (5 bases). Sequenced input: peripheral blood. The CDR3 loop reads CASSLDSYSPLHF. The CDR3 region has the DNA TGTGCCAGCAGTTTAGACAGTTATTCACCCCTCCACTTT.